These 30 T cell receptor beta chains share one sample of origin, sequenced in a study of blood T cells in healthy people across ages. For the second PCR, which ran for about 7 to 11 cycles, a sample-barcoded 5' primer and a J-beta primer mix were used. TCRdb re-called the 5' RACE reads through MiXCR, storing one row per CDR3 protein. The table has some 1.8 million distinct CDR3 sequences, approximately 39% seen once. The specimen was blood. These TCRs come from a human donor in good health.

V gene TRBV29-1 combines with J gene TRBJ1-6, with 9 positions matching TRBD1. CDR1 SQVTM and CDR2 ANQGSEA come from the germline V gene. The trim removed 7 bases at V and 3 bases at J, leaving 4 bases unmatched. This CDR3 comprises 14 residues. The CDR3 DNA sequence: TGCAGCGCGGACAGGGGCCACTATAATTCACCCCTCCACTTT. It is translated as CSADRGHYNSPLHF.

This chain joins TRBV6-2 or TRBV6-3 and TRBJ2-1; a possible D gene is TRBD2 (6 bases). This CDR3 comprises 13 residues. V gave up 7 bases and J gave up 3 bases, with 10 bases separating them. CDR1 is MNHEY, CDR2 SVGEGT, per germline. The CDR3 bases are TGTGCCAGCACGGTAGCGGTCTACAATGAGCAGTTCTTC. Residues: CASTVAVYNEQFF.

This clonotype was detected a few times. V gene TRBV9 combines with J gene TRBJ1-6; D unclear. CDR3 size: 16 residues. The V gene lost 0 bases and the J gene lost 0 bases, with 7 bases spanning the gap. Per germline, CDR1 SGDLS and CDR2 YYNGEE. The CDR3 region is CASSVDGSSYNSPLHF. CDR3 sequence (DNA): TGTGCCAGCAGCGTAGATGGGAGCTCCTATAATTCACCCCTCCACTTT.

This clonotype was recorded a few times. V is TRBV30 and J is TRBJ2-7, with 7 bases aligning to TRBD1. CDR1 GTSNPN and CDR2 SVGIG come from the germline V gene (reference sequence). V dropped 3 bases and J dropped 3; count of bases not matched to a gene: 8. The CDR3 runs to 14 residues. The CDR3 is CAWSGQDPSYEQYF. CDR3 nucleotides: TGTGCCTGGAGCGGACAGGATCCAAGCTACGAGCAGTACTTC.

Turning to this clonotype: Its ends do not fully match the called genes, so a read error is possible. V usage is TRBV2 and J usage is TRBJ2-2; either TRBD1 or TRBD2 may fit D (6 bases each). Germline CDR1 and CDR2: SNHLY and FYNNEI. The CDR3 length is 14 residues. The CDR3 region has the DNA TGTGCCAGCAGAAATAGGGGGGCGACCGGAGAGCTGTTTTTT. This sequence encodes CASRNRGATGELFF.

In its sample, this clonotype was seen a few times. This chain links TRBV29-1 with TRBJ2-1; D call uncertain. Per germline, CDR1 SQVTM and CDR2 ANQGSEA. The CDR3 is made up of 11 amino acids. V was cut by 4 bases and J by 4 bases, with 5 bases left in between. The chain's CDR3 is CSVVYYNEQFF. For the CDR3, the DNA is TGCAGCGTTGTTTATTACAATGAGCAGTTCTTC.

This clonotype has a single count. This chain connects TRBV4-1 to TRBJ1-1; no firm D call. The CDR3 length is 13 residues. Trimming pared 1 base from V and 5 bases from J, leaving 8 bases between. Germline loops: CDR1 MGHRA, CDR2 YSYEKL. The CDR3 reads CASSQAGWTEAFF. The CDR3 DNA sequence: TGCGCCAGCAGCCAAGCTGGGTGGACTGAAGCTTTCTTT.

This clonotype was detected only a few times. This chain uses TRBV6-5 with TRBJ1-6, with unresolved D. Germline V gene data show CDR1 as MNHEY and CDR2 as SVGAGI. This CDR3 is built from 13 residues. V lost 6 bases, J lost 8 bases, and 11 bases lay in between. CDR3 sequence: CASRHLEDSPLHF. Here the CDR3 DNA reads TGTGCCAGCAGACACCTAGAGGATTCACCCCTCCACTTT.

In its sample, this clonotype was seen a few times. The chain joins TRBV7-6 to TRBJ2-3, with 10 positions matching TRBD2. V trimming: 1 base; J trimming: 2 bases; junction bases outside the gene matches: 12. The CDR3 loop spans 19 amino acids. Germline CDR1 is SGHVS and CDR2 is FNYEAQ. The CDR3 DNA is TGTGCCAGCAGCTTAGAGCCCAGTGCTAGCGGGGGCCTCACAGATACGCAGTATTTT. As protein: CASSLEPSASGGLTDTQYF.

This chain links TRBV6-5 with TRBJ1-2, with a tentative D call TRBD1 (5 bases). Deletions cut 5 bases from V and 2 bases from J, with 18 bases between. The CDR3 length is 16 residues. Germline-derived CDR1 and CDR2 are MNHEY and SVGAGI. The CDR3 DNA reads as TGTGCCAGCAGTCCCCTTCTCGTCCGGGGGAACTATGGCTACACCTTC. It codes for CASSPLLVRGNYGYTF.

The chain recombines TRBV7-9 with TRBJ1-2; TRBD1 might be the D (6 bases). The V end was cut by 3 bases, the J end by 7 bases, with 15 bases between. CDR1 is SEHNR, CDR2 FQNEAQ, per germline (reference sequence). CDR3 length equals 14 residues. CDR3 sequence: CASSFGRGLVGYTF. CDR3 DNA: TGTGCCAGCAGCTTTGGCAGGGGCCTAGTTGGCTACACCTTC.

This clonotype was picked up a small number of times. The chain joins TRBV20-1 to TRBJ1-2, with 7 bases aligning to TRBD1. CDR1 and CDR2 (germline): DFQATT, SNEGSKA (reference sequence). V shed 3 bases, J shed 4 bases, and the junction held 8 bases outside the gene matches. The CDR3 length is 14 residues. The CDR3 reads CSASVQGSGYGYTF. The CDR3 region has the DNA TGCAGTGCTAGTGTACAGGGGTCAGGCTATGGCTACACCTTC.

The chain combines TRBV6-6 with TRBJ2-7, with unresolved D. V lost 0 bases and J lost 0, with 12 bases in between. This CDR3 has 16 amino acids. Germline V gene sequence: CDR1 MNHNY, CDR2 SVGAGI (reference sequence). The CDR3: CASSYSARGSSYEQYF. The CDR3 nucleotides are TGTGCCAGCAGTTACTCGGCACGAGGAAGCTCCTACGAGCAGTACTTC.

This chain uses TRBV2 with TRBJ1-5, with no clear D. CDR3 length: 15 amino acids. Germline loops: CDR1 SNHLY, CDR2 FYNNEI. The ends were cut back, 0 bases at V and 11 bases at J, with 17 bases in the middle. CDR3 protein: CASSEAGNPTSAQHF. The CDR3 DNA is TGTGCCAGCAGTGAAGCCGGGAATCCCACATCGGCCCAGCATTTT.

This clonotype was seen a few times. It is likely a read error, because the conserved phenylalanine at the end of the CDR3 is missing. J is TRBJ2-1 and V is TRBV7-3, with a weak D call TRBD2 (5 bases). V lost 1 base, J lost 8 bases, and 21 bases lay in between. This CDR3 spans 17 amino acids. CDR1 and CDR2 from the germline V gene are SGHTA and FQGTGA. In nucleotides, the CDR3 is TGTGCCAGCAGCTTAAATGGAAGGAGGTCCGGCTTGGATGAGCAGTTCGTC. It is translated as CASSLNGRRSGLDEQFV.

This chain links TRBV20-1 with TRBJ2-5, with D perhaps matching TRBD2 (5 bases). The V and J ends lost 2 bases and 0 bases respectively, with 13 bases between them. This CDR3 has 15 residues. Germline CDR1 is DFQATT and CDR2 is SNEGSKA (reference sequence). CDR3 sequence reads: CSARPRGPYQETQYF. CDR3 in DNA: TGCAGTGCTAGACCCCGGGGTCCGTACCAAGAGACCCAGTACTTC.

This clonotype was recorded a few times. This chain links TRBV10-3 with TRBJ1-1, with 8 bases fitting TRBD1. CDR1 and CDR2 (germline): ENHRY, SYGVKD. V was clipped by 8 bases and J by 1 base; unmatched bases: 6. The CDR3 covers 14 residues. CDR3 nucleotide sequence: TGTGCCATCGGAATTACAGGGGGGAACACTGAAGCTTTCTTT. Protein sequence: CAIGITGGNTEAFF.

This clonotype was seen more than once but under ten times. The genes are TRBV7-2 and TRBJ2-1, with D hard to call. Germline loops: CDR1 SGHTA, CDR2 FQGNSA. The CDR3 consists of 15 residues. V was pared by 3 bases and J by 1 base, with 10 bases between. CDR3 sequence: CASSFYSLSYNEQFF. CDR3 bases: TGTGCCAGCAGCTTTTACTCCTTATCCTACAATGAGCAGTTCTTC. The entire variable domain, with the rest obtained from reference TRBV7-2 and TRBJ2-1, is as follows: GAGVSQSPSNKVTEKGKDVELRCDPISGHTALYWYRQSLGQGLEFLIYFQGNSAPDKSGLPSDRFSAERTGGSVSTLTIQRTQQEDSAVYLCASSFYSLSYNEQFFGPGTRLTVL.

The J gene is TRBJ1-1, the V gene TRBV6-5, with unresolved D. Deletions cut 7 bases from V and 1 base from J, with 10 bases between. This CDR3 contains 13 residues. CDR1 is MNHEY and CDR2 is SVGAGI in the germline V gene. The CDR3 DNA follows: TGTGCCAGCACCGAAGATTCGAACACTGAAGCTTTCTTT. This gives the protein CASTEDSNTEAFF.

V is TRBV7-2 and J is TRBJ1-5; D is unclear. The V and J ends lost 2 bases and 10 bases respectively, with 15 bases between them. Germline-derived CDR1 and CDR2 are SGHTA and FQGNSA. The length of the CDR3 is 14 residues. This CDR3 reads CASSLLGRWFPQHF. The CDR3 DNA sequence: TGTGCCAGCAGCTTACTTGGTCGGTGGTTCCCCCAGCATTTT.

This clonotype was seen only a few times. This sequence joins TRBV7-8 and TRBJ1-2; D is perhaps TRBD1 (5 bases). V lost 8 bases and J 3 bases, leaving 13 bases between the germline ends. CDR1 SGHVS and CDR2 FQNEAQ come from the germline V gene. The CDR3 length is 13 residues. CDR3 DNA sequence: TGTGCCAGCCTCGGCGGGGGAGACTATGGCTACACCTTC. This gives the protein CASLGGGDYGYTF.

This clonotype has just a few counts. V usage is TRBV12-3 or TRBV12-4 and J usage is TRBJ1-5, with D perhaps matching TRBD1 (6 bases). Trimming left V 7 bases short and J 5 bases short, with 18 bases between. CDR3 length: 15 amino acids. CDR3 sequence: CASNSMGGSYQPQHF. The CDR3 DNA reads TGTGCCAGCAACTCCATGGGGGGCAGCTATCAGCCCCAGCATTTT.

This clonotype was counted between two and nine times. The chain links TRBV7-9 to TRBJ1-2; D ambiguous. V lost 1 base and J 8 bases, leaving 14 bases between the germline ends. Germline V lookup: CDR1 SEHNR, CDR2 FQNEAQ (reference sequence). The CDR3 totals 14 residues. CDR3 sequence: CASSLVLKGNGYTF. The CDR3 coding sequence is TGTGCCAGCAGCTTAGTGCTCAAGGGAAACGGCTACACCTTC.

This chain joins TRBV4-1 and TRBJ1-6; no clear D. Germline V gene sequence: CDR1 MGHRA, CDR2 YSYEKL. The CDR3 has 13 residues. The germline V and J ends were trimmed by 1 base and 8 bases, with 6 bases remaining between them. This CDR3 is CASSQVPDSPLHF. The CDR3 coding sequence is TGCGCCAGCAGCCAAGTTCCGGATTCACCCCTCCACTTT.

This clonotype has just a few counts. The rearrangement joins TRBV9 to TRBJ1-6, with D unresolved. The CDR3 has 17 amino acids. V was pared by 2 bases and J by 0 bases, with 12 bases between. Germline CDR1 reads SGDLS; CDR2 reads YYNGEE. The CDR3 spells CASSVEEFSSYNSPLHF. The CDR3 DNA sequence: TGTGCCAGCAGCGTTGAGGAGTTCAGCTCCTATAATTCACCCCTCCACTTT. Supplemented by reference TRBV9 and TRBJ1-6, the full variable domain reads DSGVTQTPKHLITATGQRVTLRCSPRSGDLSVYWYQQSLDQGLQFLIQYYNGEERAKGNILERFSAQQFPDLHSELNLSSLELGDSALYFCASSVEEFSSYNSPLHFGNGTRLTVT.

This clonotype was detected ten times or more. The chain employs TRBV29-1 and TRBJ2-7; perhaps TRBD1 as D (6 bases). CDR3 length: 13 residues. Per germline, CDR1 SQVTM and CDR2 ANQGSEA. V shed 7 bases and J shed 3 bases, with 16 bases lying between them. The CDR3 is CSAIRDTNYEQYF. Here the CDR3 DNA reads TGCAGCGCCATCCGGGACACCAACTACGAGCAGTACTTC.

This chain uses TRBV10-3 with TRBJ1-3; D is undetermined. Deletions cut 4 bases from V and 0 bases from J, with 13 bases between. In germline, CDR1 is ENHRY, CDR2 SYGVKD. CDR3 length: 16 residues. The CDR3 coding sequence is TGTGCCATCAGTGGTCTGACGGAGAGCTCTGGAAACACCATATATTTT. Residues: CAISGLTESSGNTIYF.

This clonotype was observed a few times. This sequence joins TRBV3-1 and TRBJ1-1; a weak D match, TRBD1 (6 bases). Germline lookup yields CDR1 LGHDT and CDR2 YNNKEL (reference sequence). V was trimmed by 3 bases and J by 0 bases, leaving 14 bases between them. This CDR3 has 16 amino acids. As DNA, the CDR3 is TGTGCCAGCAGCCACAGGGGCCTATTAATGAACACTGAAGCTTTCTTT. Translating it yields CASSHRGLLMNTEAFF.

This clonotype was recorded only once. The junction and the germline gene differ at one end; a read error may be behind it. The rearrangement uses TRBV5-4 and TRBJ2-5, with TRBD1 as a possible D gene (6 bases). Judging by the DNA end, TRBJ2-7 fits better; the J call may be wrong. Germline V gene sequence: CDR1 SGHNT, CDR2 YYREEE (reference sequence). The CDR3 is 15 residues long. CDR3 nucleotide sequence: TGTGCCAGCGGCTTGGCCGACGGCAGGGGCTACGAGCAGTACTTC. It is translated as CASGLADGRGYEQYF.

In its sample, this clonotype was seen a few times. V and J are TRBV6-1 and TRBJ2-7; a possible D gene is TRBD2 (5 bases). The length of the CDR3 is 14 residues. Germline CDR1 is MNHNS and CDR2 is SASEGT. The ends were cut back, 2 bases at V and 2 bases at J, with 10 bases in the middle. CDR3 coding DNA: TGTGCCAGCAGTGAAAGAGGGAGAGCCTACGAGCAGTACTTC. Encoded protein: CASSERGRAYEQYF.